The T cell receptor (beta chain) under discussion was sequenced for a study of somatic mutations in cytotoxic T cells in rheumatoid arthritis. The overall study: Patient blood (30 ml EDTA) was collected right after diagnosis, preceding any treatment. Flow cytometric sorting isolated some V beta antibody-stained T-cell populations at nearly 100% purity, and among them were V beta1+ cells that underwent TCRB sequencing.

Positive selection using magnetic beads isolated the CD4+ and CD8+ cells (purity was checked by flow cytometry). The method was immunoSEQ multiplex PCR; TCRdb's version includes in-frame clones alone and lacks a portion of them. The sample lists about 11,000 clones, just under 85% occurring once. Findings of the study overall: Statistical analysis of the slight TRBV07 underrepresentation in rheumatoid arthritis patients did not adjust for multiple comparisons.

As to this clone: Its antigen remains unidentified.

There are 13 residues in the CDR3. V shed 4 bases and J 4 bases; nucleotides not matched to a gene: 3. CDR1 and CDR2 from the germline V gene are SEHNR and FQNEAQ (reference sequence). Sequenced material: CD8+ T cells sorted from blood. The origin of this receptor is an older woman with rheumatoid arthritis. The chain has TRBV7-9 and TRBJ2-7, with 8 bases fitting TRBD1. The CDR3 spells CASSSTGGYEQYF. The CDR3 DNA reads as TGTGCCAGCAGCTCCACAGGGGGGTACGAGCAGTACTTC.